Below are 9 T cell receptor beta chains sequenced from a single sample in a study of graft-versus-host responses after intestinal transplantation. TCRdb keeps only in-frame clones here, not all; method: immunoSEQ multiplex PCR. In the table there are 80,000 or so clones, about 90% of which are singletons. Sequences were derived from PBMCs, sampled 98 days after intestinal transplantation. The receptors come from a human patient who received an intestinal transplant, so some T cells may come from the graft donor.

The V and J genes are TRBV2 and TRBJ2-7; D gene uncertain. The germline CDR1 and CDR2 sequences are SNHLY and FYNNEI. This CDR3 has 14 amino acids. Trimming took off 1 base at V and 5 bases at J, with 12 bases between the two ends. The chain's CDR3 is CASSEEGWADEQYF. In DNA, the CDR3 is TGTGCCAGCAGTGAAGAGGGCTGGGCGGACGAGCAGTACTTC.

CDR3 protein: CASSQALRAGQGEETQYF. DNA for the CDR3: TGCGCCAGCAGCCAAGCTTTGAGGGCCGGACAGGGGGAAGAGACCCAGTACTTC. The J gene is TRBJ2-5, the V gene TRBV4-1; 10 bases line up with TRBD1. CDR1 is MGHRA, CDR2 YSYEKL, per germline. This CDR3 has 18 amino acids. Trimming took 1 base from V and 3 from J; bases not matched to a gene: 11.

The chain carries TRBV5-6 and TRBJ2-7; 9 nucleotides align to TRBD1. J was trimmed by 3 bases and V by 4 bases; bases with no gene match: 8. The CDR3 totals 15 residues. Germline loops: CDR1 SGHDT, CDR2 YYEEEE. The CDR3 DNA sequence: TGTGCCAGCAGCGGACAGGGGAGGGGTGGCTACGAGCAGTACTTC. Amino acid sequence: CASSGQGRGGYEQYF.

J is TRBJ2-7 and V is TRBV4-1; no reliable D call. Germline V gene lookup returns CDR1 MGHRA and CDR2 YSYEKL. V lost 4 bases, J lost 3 bases, and 13 bases lay in between. This CDR3 contains 14 residues. The CDR3 DNA reads as TGCGCCAGCAGCCCATATAACCAGGTCTACGAGCAGTACTTC. This encodes CASSPYNQVYEQYF.

The chain employs TRBV11-3 and TRBJ2-1, with D possibly TRBD1 on 6 matching bases. V was shortened by 2 bases and J by 0 bases, with 11 bases between the two germline ends. The CDR3 is made up of 16 amino acids. Germline V gene sequence: CDR1 SGHNT, CDR2 YENEEA. CDR3 residues: CASSLTGRSSYNEQFF. The CDR3 DNA reads as TGTGCCAGCAGCTTAACAGGGCGGAGCTCCTACAATGAGCAGTTCTTC.

The rearrangement uses TRBV5-1 and TRBJ1-1; D uncertain. This CDR3 is 14 amino acids long. The V gene lost 4 bases and the J gene lost 1 base, with 11 bases spanning the gap. The germline V gene has CDR1 SGHRS and CDR2 YFSETQ. CDR3 DNA sequence: TGCGCCAGCAGCCGGCTTGGGGAGAACACTGAAGCTTTCTTT. It yields the protein CASSRLGENTEAFF.

In the case of this clone: At one end, the junction sequence differs from germline, possibly due to a read error. The sample has other DNA sequences that encode this CDR3 too. The CDR3 spells CASSSLTSGTTDTQYF. The CDR3 DNA reads as TGTGCTAGCAGTTCTCTGACTAGCGGGACCACAGATACGCAGTATTTT. The chain uses TRBV6-5 and TRBJ2-3, with 11 bases matching TRBD2. Germline CDR1 reads MNHEY; CDR2 reads SVGAGI. The CDR3 has 16 residues.

This chain uses TRBV11-2 with TRBJ1-1; 7 bases are a match to TRBD1. V was pared by 4 bases and J by 6 bases, with 5 bases of the junction left unmatched. Germline V lookup: CDR1 SGHAT, CDR2 FQNNGV. This CDR3 comprises 13 residues. This CDR3 is CASSSTGFAEAFF. CDR3 coding DNA: TGTGCCAGCAGCTCGACAGGGTTCGCTGAAGCTTTCTTT. The full variable domain, completed using reference TRBV11-2 and TRBJ1-1, is EAGVAQSPRYKIIEKRQSVAFWCNPISGHATLYWYQQILGQGPKLLIQFQNNGVVDDSQLPKDRFSAERLKGVDSTLKIQPAKLEDSAVYLCASSSTGFAEAFFGQGTRLTVV.

This clone has a single count. The chain couples TRBV4-1 to TRBJ1-6; D call uncertain. Germline V lookup: CDR1 MGHRA, CDR2 YSYEKL. Trimming removed 3 bases at V and 9 bases at J, with 15 bases between. The CDR3 extends over 15 amino acids. The CDR3 here is CASSQALGSGSPLHF. In DNA, the CDR3 is TGCGCCAGCAGCCAGGCTTTGGGGAGCGGTTCACCCCTCCACTTT.